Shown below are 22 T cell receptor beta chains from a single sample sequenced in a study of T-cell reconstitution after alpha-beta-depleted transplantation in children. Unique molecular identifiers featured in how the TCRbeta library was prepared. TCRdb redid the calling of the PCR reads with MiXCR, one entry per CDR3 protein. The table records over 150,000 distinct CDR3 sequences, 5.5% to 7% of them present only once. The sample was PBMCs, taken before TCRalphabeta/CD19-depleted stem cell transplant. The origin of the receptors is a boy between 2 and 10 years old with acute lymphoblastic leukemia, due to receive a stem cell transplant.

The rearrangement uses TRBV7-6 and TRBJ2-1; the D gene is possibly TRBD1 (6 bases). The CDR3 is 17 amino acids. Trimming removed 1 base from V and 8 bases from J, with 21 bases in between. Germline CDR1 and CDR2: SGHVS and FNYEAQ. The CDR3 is CASSLGQDSVGGDEQFF. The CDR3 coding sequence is TGTGCCAGCAGCTTAGGTCAGGACAGTGTAGGTGGTGATGAGCAGTTCTTC.

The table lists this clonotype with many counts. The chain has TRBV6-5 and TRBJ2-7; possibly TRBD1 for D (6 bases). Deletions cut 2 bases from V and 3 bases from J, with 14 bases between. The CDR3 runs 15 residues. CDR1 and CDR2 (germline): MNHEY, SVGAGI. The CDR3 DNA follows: TGTGCCAGCAGTTACACAAGGGACACCGTCTACGAGCAGTACTTC. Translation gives CASSYTRDTVYEQYF.

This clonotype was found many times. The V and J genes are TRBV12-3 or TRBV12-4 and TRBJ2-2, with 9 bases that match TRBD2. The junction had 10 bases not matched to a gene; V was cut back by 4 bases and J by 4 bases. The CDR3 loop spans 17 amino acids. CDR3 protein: CASSYAPSGGLTGELFF. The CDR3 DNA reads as TGTGCCAGCAGTTACGCGCCGAGCGGGGGGCTCACCGGGGAGCTGTTTTTT.

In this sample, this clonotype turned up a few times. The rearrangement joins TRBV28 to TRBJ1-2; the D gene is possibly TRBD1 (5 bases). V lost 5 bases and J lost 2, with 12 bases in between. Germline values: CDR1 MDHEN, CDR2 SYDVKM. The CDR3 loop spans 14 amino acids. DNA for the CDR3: TGTGCCAGCAGTCCGAGGGGTGGCAACTATGGCTACACCTTC. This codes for CASSPRGGNYGYTF.

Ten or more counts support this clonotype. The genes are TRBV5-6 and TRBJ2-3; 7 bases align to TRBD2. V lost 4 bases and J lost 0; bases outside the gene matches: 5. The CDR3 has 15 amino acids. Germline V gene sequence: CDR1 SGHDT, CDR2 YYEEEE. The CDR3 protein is CASSPLGGSTDTQYF. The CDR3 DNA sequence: TGTGCCAGCAGCCCTCTGGGAGGGAGCACAGATACGCAGTATTTT.

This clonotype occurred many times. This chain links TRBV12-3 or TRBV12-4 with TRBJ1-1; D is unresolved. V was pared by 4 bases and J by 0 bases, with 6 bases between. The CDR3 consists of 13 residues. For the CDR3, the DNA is TGTGCCAGCAGTTCCTGGTTGAACACTGAAGCTTTCTTT. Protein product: CASSSWLNTEAFF.

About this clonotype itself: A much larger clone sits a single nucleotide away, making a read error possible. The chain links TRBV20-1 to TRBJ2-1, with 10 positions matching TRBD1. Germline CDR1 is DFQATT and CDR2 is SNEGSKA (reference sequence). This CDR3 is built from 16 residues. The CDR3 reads CCARTEGQGSHNEQFF. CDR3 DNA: TGCTGTGCTAGAACCGAGGGACAGGGGTCCCACAATGAGCAGTTCTTC.

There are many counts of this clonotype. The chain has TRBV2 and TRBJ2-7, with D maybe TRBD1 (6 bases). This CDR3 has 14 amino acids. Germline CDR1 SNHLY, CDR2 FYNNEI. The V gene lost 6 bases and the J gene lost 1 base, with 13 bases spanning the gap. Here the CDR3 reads CASSRGMESYEQYF. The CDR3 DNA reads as TGTGCCAGCAGCAGGGGAATGGAGTCCTACGAGCAGTACTTC. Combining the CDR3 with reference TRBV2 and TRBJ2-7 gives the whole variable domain EPEVTQTPSHQVTQMGQEVILRCVPISNHLYFYWYRQILGQKVEFLVSFYNNEISEKSEIFDDQFSVERPDGSNFTLKIRSTKLEDSAMYFCASSRGMESYEQYFGPGTRLTVT.

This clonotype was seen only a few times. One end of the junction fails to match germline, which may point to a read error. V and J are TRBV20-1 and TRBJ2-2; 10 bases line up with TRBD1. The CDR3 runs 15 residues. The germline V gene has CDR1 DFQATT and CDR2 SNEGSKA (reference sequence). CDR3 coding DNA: TGCAGTGCCACCGGACAGGGGGAAGAGAACGGGGAGCCGTTTTTT. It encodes CSATGQGEENGEPFF.

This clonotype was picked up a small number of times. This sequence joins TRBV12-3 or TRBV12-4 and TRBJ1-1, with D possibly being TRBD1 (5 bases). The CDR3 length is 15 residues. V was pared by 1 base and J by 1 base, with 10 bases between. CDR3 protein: CASSLGGGKNTEAFF. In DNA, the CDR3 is TGTGCCAGCAGTTTAGGGGGGGGAAAGAACACTGAAGCTTTCTTT.

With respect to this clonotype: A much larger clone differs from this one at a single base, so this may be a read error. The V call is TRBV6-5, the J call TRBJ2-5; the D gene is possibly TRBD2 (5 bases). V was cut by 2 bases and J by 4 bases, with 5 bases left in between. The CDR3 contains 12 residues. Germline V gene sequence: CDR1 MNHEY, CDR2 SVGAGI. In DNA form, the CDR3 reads TGTGCCAGCAGTTACGCGGGAGAGACCCAGTACTTC. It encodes CASSYAGETQYF.

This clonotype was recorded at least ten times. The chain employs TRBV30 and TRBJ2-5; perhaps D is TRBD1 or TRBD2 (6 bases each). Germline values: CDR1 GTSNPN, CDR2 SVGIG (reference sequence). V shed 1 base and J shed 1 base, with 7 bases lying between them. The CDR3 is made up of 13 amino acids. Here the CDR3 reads CAWSEGGQETQYF. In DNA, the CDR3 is TGTGCCTGGAGTGAGGGGGGCCAAGAGACCCAGTACTTC.

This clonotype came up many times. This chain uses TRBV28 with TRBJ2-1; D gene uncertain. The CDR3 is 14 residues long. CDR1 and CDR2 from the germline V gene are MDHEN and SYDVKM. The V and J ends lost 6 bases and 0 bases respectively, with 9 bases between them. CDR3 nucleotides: TGTGCCAGCAGCCCGACATTCTCCTACAATGAGCAGTTCTTC. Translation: CASSPTFSYNEQFF.

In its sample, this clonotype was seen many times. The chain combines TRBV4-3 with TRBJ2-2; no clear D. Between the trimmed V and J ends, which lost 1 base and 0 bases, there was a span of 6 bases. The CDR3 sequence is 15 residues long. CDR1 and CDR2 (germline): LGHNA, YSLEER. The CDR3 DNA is TGCGCCAGCAGCCAAGGCACCACGAACACCGGGGAGCTGTTTTTT. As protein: CASSQGTTNTGELFF.

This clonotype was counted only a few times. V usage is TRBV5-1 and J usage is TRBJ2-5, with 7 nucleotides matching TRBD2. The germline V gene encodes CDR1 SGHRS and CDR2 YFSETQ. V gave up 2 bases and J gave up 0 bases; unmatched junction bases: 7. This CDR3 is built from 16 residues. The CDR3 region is CASSFRSGMYQETQYF. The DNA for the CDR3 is TGCGCCAGCAGCTTCCGCAGCGGGATGTACCAAGAGACCCAGTACTTC.

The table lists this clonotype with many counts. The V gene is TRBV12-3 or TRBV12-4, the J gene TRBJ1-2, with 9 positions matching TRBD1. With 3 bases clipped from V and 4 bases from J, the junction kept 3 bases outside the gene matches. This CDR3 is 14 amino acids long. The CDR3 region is CASSLSGQGYGYTF. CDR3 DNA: TGTGCCAGCAGTTTGTCGGGACAGGGCTATGGCTACACCTTC.

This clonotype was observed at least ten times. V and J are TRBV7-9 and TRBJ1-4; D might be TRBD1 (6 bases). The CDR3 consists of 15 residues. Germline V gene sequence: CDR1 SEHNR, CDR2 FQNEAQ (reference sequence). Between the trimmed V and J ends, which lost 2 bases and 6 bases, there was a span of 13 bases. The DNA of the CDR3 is TGTGCCAGCAGCTTACGGACAGACTTGTATGAAAAACTGTTTTTT. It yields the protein CASSLRTDLYEKLFF. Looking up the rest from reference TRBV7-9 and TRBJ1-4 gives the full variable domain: DTGVSQNPRHKITKRGQNVTFRCDPISEHNRLYWYRQTLGQGPEFLTYFQNEAQLEKSRLLSDRFSAERPKGSFSTLEIQRTEQGDSAMYLCASSLRTDLYEKLFFGSGTQLSVL.

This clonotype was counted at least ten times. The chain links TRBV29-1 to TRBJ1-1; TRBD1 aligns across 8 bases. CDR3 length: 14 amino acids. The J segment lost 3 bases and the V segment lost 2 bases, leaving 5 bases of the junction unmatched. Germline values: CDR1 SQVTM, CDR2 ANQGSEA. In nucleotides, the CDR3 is TGCAGCGTTGAAAGGGTGACAGGGGACACTGAAGCTTTCTTT. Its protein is CSVERVTGDTEAFF.

The CDR3 DNA follows: TGCGCCAGCAGCGTAAGACAGGGGGTAATCTACGAGCAGTACTTC. As protein: CASSVRQGVIYEQYF. The chain has TRBV5-1 and TRBJ2-7, with 9 bases fitting TRBD1. V lost 4 bases and J lost 3; bases outside the gene matches: 8. The V gene's germline CDR1 is SGHRS and CDR2 YFSETQ. The CDR3 extends over 15 amino acids.

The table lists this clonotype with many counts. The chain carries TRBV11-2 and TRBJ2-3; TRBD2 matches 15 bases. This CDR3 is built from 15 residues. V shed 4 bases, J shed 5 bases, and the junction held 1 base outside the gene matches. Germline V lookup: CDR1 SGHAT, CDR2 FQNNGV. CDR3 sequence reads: CASSSGLAGGDTQYF. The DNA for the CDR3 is TGTGCCAGCAGCTCGGGACTAGCGGGAGGAGATACGCAGTATTTT.

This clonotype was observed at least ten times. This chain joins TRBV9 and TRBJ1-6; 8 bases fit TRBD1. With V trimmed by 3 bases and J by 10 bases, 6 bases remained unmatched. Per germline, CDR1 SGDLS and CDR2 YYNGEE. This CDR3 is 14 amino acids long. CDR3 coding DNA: TGTGCCAGCAGCGGGCCACAGGGGGGCTCACCCCTCCACTTT. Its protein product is CASSGPQGGSPLHF. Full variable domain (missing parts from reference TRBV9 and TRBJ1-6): DSGVTQTPKHLITATGQRVTLRCSPRSGDLSVYWYQQSLDQGLQFLIQYYNGEERAKGNILERFSAQQFPDLHSELNLSSLELGDSALYFCASSGPQGGSPLHFGNGTRLTVT.

DNA of the CDR3: TGTGCCAGCAGTTTTGGTCAGGGGGGCACTGAAGCTTTCTTT. Protein: CASSFGQGGTEAFF. The chain joins TRBV12-3 or TRBV12-4 to TRBJ1-1, with TRBD1 matching 7 bases. The CDR3 sequence is 14 residues long. Trimming removed 3 bases from V and 4 bases from J; junction bases left unmatched: 5.